The clone carrying this TCR beta chain has only a few counts. Its antigen is unknown. 13 Jbeta primers and 60 Vbeta primers were used for the PCR. Some clones are missing from TCRdb's copy, which holds only in-frame ones; the method was immunoSEQ multiplex PCR. The table records approximately 100,000 clones, 60% to 85% of them present only once. The data originate from a study of cytomegalovirus exposure and HLA in healthy donors. Germline CDR1 is SGHRS and CDR2 is YFSETQ. The CDR3 spans 14 residues. Deletions cut 0 bases from V and 5 bases from J, with 9 bases between. Findings of the study overall: Presence/absence comparisons presumed near-even sequencing depth among donors. Reported findings show TCR beta sequences accurately forecast HLA-A and HLA-B alleles in most subjects.

The gene calls are TRBV5-1 and TRBJ2-4; D is perhaps TRBD2 (5 bases). Sequencing was carried out using PBMCs. This TCR was recovered from a woman in her forties in good health and CMV-seropositive. In DNA form, the CDR3 reads TGCGCCAGCAGCTTGGCCGGAGGCCAAAACATTCAGTACTTC. This codes for CASSLAGGQNIQYF.